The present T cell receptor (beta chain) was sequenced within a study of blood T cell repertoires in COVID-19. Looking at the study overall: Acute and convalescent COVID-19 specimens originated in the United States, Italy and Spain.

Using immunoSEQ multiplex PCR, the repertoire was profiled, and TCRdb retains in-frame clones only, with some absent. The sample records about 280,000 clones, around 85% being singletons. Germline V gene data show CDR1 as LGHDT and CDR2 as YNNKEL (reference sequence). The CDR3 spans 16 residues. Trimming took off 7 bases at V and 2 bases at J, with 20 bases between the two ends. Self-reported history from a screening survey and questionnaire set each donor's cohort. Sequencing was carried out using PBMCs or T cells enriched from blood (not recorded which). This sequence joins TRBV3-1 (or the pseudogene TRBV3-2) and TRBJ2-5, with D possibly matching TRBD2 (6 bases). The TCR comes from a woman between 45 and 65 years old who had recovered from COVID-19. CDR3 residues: CASTGQPAGRQETQYF. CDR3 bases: TGTGCCAGCACAGGCCAGCCGGCAGGGAGGCAAGAGACCCAGTACTTC.